The present entry profiles one T cell receptor beta chain with its context. The sample belongs to a study of blood T cell repertoires in COVID-19. Study context: The United States, Italy and Spain supplied acute and convalescent COVID-19 samples. In each case, the material was cDNA or gDNA derived from T cells, B-cell-depleted T cells, or PBMCs.

V was pared by 6 bases and J by 5 bases, with 3 bases of the junction left unmatched. Looked up from germline, CDR1 is LNHDA and CDR2 is SQIVND (reference sequence). The CDR3 spans 12 residues. This table comes from immunoSEQ multiplex PCR, and its TCRdb copy is limited to in-frame clones, with some not included. The table shows 130,000 to 150,000 clones, with about 85% occurring only once. This clonotype originated in a human donor in a cohort sampled during active COVID-19. Sequencing was performed on peripheral blood. The genes are TRBV19 and TRBJ1-1, with 7 bases aligning to TRBD1. This chain's CDR3 is CASSKQGTEAFF. In nucleotides, the CDR3 is TGTGCCAGTAGCAAACAGGGGACTGAAGCTTTCTTT.